The 22 T cell receptor beta chains below all came from one sample that was sequenced in a study of blood T cells in healthy people across ages. A J-beta primer mix and a sample-barcoded 5' primer were used in a second PCR of about 7 to 12 cycles. TCRdb called the 5' RACE reads again in MiXCR, with one record for every CDR3 protein. This sample has around 320,000 distinct CDR3 sequences; roughly 27% occur once, and the top ten carry roughly 30%. Sample: blood. The receptors originated from a woman in her 70s in good health.

The chain joins TRBV6-5 to TRBJ2-5; 9 positions match TRBD1. Germline V lookup: CDR1 MNHEY, CDR2 SVGAGI. V shed 2 bases, J shed 8 bases, and the junction held 6 bases outside the gene matches. CDR3 length: 14 amino acids. In DNA, the CDR3 is TGTGCCAGCAGTTACGGGACAGGGAGCAATACCCAGTACTTC. Its translation is CASSYGTGSNTQYF.

This chain connects TRBV5-1 to TRBJ2-5, with 10 positions matching TRBD2. The CDR3 has 15 residues. Germline-derived CDR1 and CDR2 are SGHRS and YFSETQ. V lost 7 bases, J lost 0 bases, and 6 bases stayed unmatched. The CDR3 DNA reads TGCGCCAGCTCACGACTAGCGGGCCACCAAGAGACCCAGTACTTC. Protein sequence: CASSRLAGHQETQYF.

The CDR3 nucleotides read TGCAGTGCTCTCCCAGGGGGCTCTGAAGCTTTCTTT. It is translated as CSALPGGSEAFF. The V gene is TRBV20-1, the J gene TRBJ1-1; TRBD1 matches at 8 bases. The CDR3 covers 12 residues. Per germline, CDR1 DFQATT and CDR2 SNEGSKA (reference sequence). J was trimmed by 6 bases and V by 5 bases; bases with no gene match: 5.

This clonotype was picked up a small number of times. This chain uses TRBV5-1 with TRBJ2-2, with a weak D call TRBD1 (6 bases). Germline assignment: CDR1 SGHRS and CDR2 YFSETQ. This CDR3 region has 15 residues. Trimming shortened V by 0 bases and J by 5 bases, and 11 bases separated the two germline ends. CDR3 region: CASSLDAGETGELFF. The CDR3 nucleotides are TGCGCCAGCAGCTTGGATGCAGGGGAAACCGGGGAGCTGTTTTTT.

This chain links TRBV10-3 with TRBJ2-5; D gene unclear. This CDR3 is built from 14 residues. The V gene's germline CDR1 is ENHRY and CDR2 SYGVKD. V lost 0 bases, J lost 7 bases, and 12 bases lay in between. The CDR3 DNA is TGTGCCATCAGTGAGTCGGTCAGTCAATGGACCCAGTACTTC. Translation gives CAISESVSQWTQYF.

This clonotype appeared a few times. This rearrangement joins TRBV15 to TRBJ1-6; 8 nucleotides match TRBD1. This CDR3 is 16 amino acids long. Looked up from germline, CDR1 is LNHNV and CDR2 is YYDKDF (reference sequence). Unmatched junction bases numbered 10, after V lost 2 bases and J lost 10 bases. This chain's CDR3 is CATSRPTFRGLSPLHF. Written as DNA, the CDR3 is TGTGCCACCAGCAGACCTACCTTCAGGGGGCTCTCACCCCTCCACTTT.

This chain joins TRBV7-3 and TRBJ1-1, with a weak D call TRBD1 (6 bases). This CDR3 is 16 amino acids long. Trimming took off 1 base at V and 2 bases at J, with 14 bases between the two ends. From germline, CDR1 is SGHTA and CDR2 FQGTGA. The CDR3 DNA follows: TGTGCCAGCAGCTTAATGGGGGCCATCGTAAACACTGAAGCTTTCTTT. Its translation is CASSLMGAIVNTEAFF.

The table lists this clonotype with a few counts. The chain recombines TRBV7-2 with TRBJ2-5; the match to TRBD2 covers 9 bases. Germline V lookup: CDR1 SGHTA, CDR2 FQGNSA. V shed 3 bases and J 2 bases; nucleotides not matched to a gene: 7. The CDR3 extends over 16 amino acids. CDR3 DNA: TGTGCCAGCAGCTTCATAACTAGCGGGCCACAAGAGACCCAGTACTTC. Amino acid sequence: CASSFITSGPQETQYF.

The V gene is TRBV7-9, the J gene TRBJ2-3; D uncertain. This CDR3 is built from 15 residues. Per the germline V gene, CDR1 is SEHNR and CDR2 is FQNEAQ (reference sequence). Deletions cut 5 bases from V and 4 bases from J, with 16 bases between. CDR3: CASSRPNLEADTQYF. The CDR3 DNA reads as TGTGCCAGCAGCCGCCCGAACTTAGAGGCAGATACGCAGTATTTT.

This clonotype has just one count. The rearrangement uses TRBV28 and TRBJ1-2; TRBD1 aligns across 8 bases. The V segment lost 7 bases and the J segment 7 bases; nucleotides outside the gene matches: 14. CDR1 MDHEN and CDR2 SYDVKM come from the germline V gene. This CDR3 has 15 residues. The CDR3 is CASNQKGAGGFGYTF. The CDR3 nucleotides read TGTGCCAGCAACCAGAAGGGGGCAGGGGGCTTTGGCTACACCTTC.

This clonotype was counted ten times or more. The CDR3 sequence is CASSPLPAGVSGNTIYF. The CDR3 DNA sequence: TGTGCCAGCAGCCCCTTGCCCGCAGGGGTATCTGGAAACACCATATATTTT. This chain connects TRBV7-2 to TRBJ1-3; weak D call: TRBD1 (6 bases). With 5 bases removed from V and 1 base from J, the gap between germline ends came to 18 bases. Germline CDR1 SGHTA, CDR2 FQGNSA. The CDR3 spans 17 residues.

The V and J genes are TRBV20-1 and TRBJ1-6; unclear D gene. Deletions cut 6 bases from V and 7 bases from J, with 16 bases between. CDR3 length: 14 amino acids. Germline V gives CDR1 DFQATT, CDR2 SNEGSKA (reference sequence). The CDR3 nucleotides read TGCAGTGCCCAGCCCGGGCAACGGAATTCACCCCTCCACTTT. It yields the protein CSAQPGQRNSPLHF.

The chain recombines TRBV12-3 or TRBV12-4 with TRBJ2-1; D remains ambiguous. The CDR3 is 15 residues long. Trimming pared 4 bases from V and 0 bases from J, leaving 10 bases between. This CDR3 is CASSSDSISYNEQFF. CDR3 DNA: TGTGCCAGCAGTTCGGATTCCATCTCCTACAATGAGCAGTTCTTC.

In this sample, this clonotype turned up many times. The CDR3 nucleotides read TGTGCCAGCAGCTTAGCAGGGATGAACACTGAAGCTTTCTTT. It encodes CASSLAGMNTEAFF. This chain links TRBV7-2 with TRBJ1-1; D call uncertain. The V end lost 0 bases, the J end lost 0 bases, and 5 bases lay between the germline ends. Germline CDR1 reads SGHTA; CDR2 reads FQGNSA. The CDR3 is 14 residues long. Looking up the rest from reference TRBV7-2 and TRBJ1-1 gives the full variable domain: GAGVSQSPSNKVTEKGKDVELRCDPISGHTALYWYRQSLGQGLEFLIYFQGNSAPDKSGLPSDRFSAERTGGSVSTLTIQRTQQEDSAVYLCASSLAGMNTEAFFGQGTRLTVV.

The V gene is TRBV7-9, the J gene TRBJ2-7; no reliable D call. The CDR3 is 12 amino acids. Trimming took 3 bases from V and 5 from J, leaving 8 bases between them. From germline, CDR1 is SEHNR and CDR2 FQNEAQ (reference sequence). The CDR3 loop is CASSFPPHEQYF. In DNA form, the CDR3 reads TGTGCCAGCAGCTTCCCCCCTCACGAGCAGTACTTC.

This clonotype has only a few counts. The V call is TRBV7-2, the J call TRBJ2-7; a weak D match, TRBD2 (6 bases). Deletions cut 4 bases from V and 2 bases from J, with 12 bases between. This CDR3 is built from 14 residues. Germline-derived CDR1 and CDR2 are SGHTA and FQGNSA. CDR3 nucleotides: TGTGCCAGCAGCTGGGGACTGTCTACCTACGAGCAGTACTTC. Amino acids: CASSWGLSTYEQYF.

The chain employs TRBV28 and TRBJ2-7, with TRBD1 identical over 7 bases. Trimming at V came to 4 bases and at J to 4 bases, leaving 7 bases not matched to a gene. CDR1 is MDHEN, CDR2 SYDVKM, per germline. The CDR3 has 14 residues. The DNA for the CDR3 is TGTGCCAGCAGTTCTCAAGGGGGCGGATACGAGCAGTACTTC. Translated: CASSSQGGGYEQYF.

The gene calls are TRBV6-1 and TRBJ1-5, with 7 bases identical to TRBD1. J lost 0 bases, V lost 1 base, and 6 bases had no gene match. CDR3 size: 17 residues. Looked up from germline, CDR1 is MNHNS and CDR2 is SASEGT. CDR3 sequence (DNA): TGTGCCAGCAGTGAAGGACAGGGCCGTAATAGCAATCAGCCCCAGCATTTT. Encoded protein: CASSEGQGRNSNQPQHF.

In its sample, this clonotype was seen many times. The CDR3 sequence: CASSLEVGGYEQYF. In nucleotides, the CDR3 is TGTGCCAGCAGCTTAGAGGTTGGGGGCTACGAGCAGTACTTC. The chain links TRBV7-2 to TRBJ2-5, with D tentatively TRBD1 or TRBD2 (5 bases each). The better agreement between TRBJ2-7 and the DNA end casts doubt on the J call. The CDR3 extends over 14 amino acids. CDR1 SGHTA and CDR2 FQGNSA come from the germline V gene.

This clonotype was observed a single time. This may arise from a read error, as a much more abundant clone is one base away. The chain is built from TRBV7-9 and TRBJ2-1; D is undetermined. The CDR3 length is 14 residues. Germline V lookup: CDR1 SEHNR, CDR2 FQNEAQ (reference sequence). For the CDR3, the DNA is TGTGCCAACAGCTTCTTGGGCTCCTACAATGAGCAGTTCTTC. Amino acid sequence: CANSFLGSYNEQFF.

In this sample, this clonotype turned up once. This rearrangement joins TRBV5-1 to TRBJ2-6; D uncertain. The CDR3 runs to 13 residues. The germline V gene encodes CDR1 SGHRS and CDR2 YFSETQ. The V end lost 4 bases, the J end lost 5 bases, and 7 bases lay between the germline ends. The CDR3 here is CASSADRANVLTF. In DNA form, the CDR3 reads TGCGCCAGCAGCGCCGACAGGGCCAACGTCCTGACTTTC.

The sample holds many counts of this clonotype. The J gene is TRBJ2-3, the V gene TRBV29-1; D remains ambiguous. CDR1 is SQVTM and CDR2 is ANQGSEA in the germline V gene. The CDR3 is 12 amino acids. V was trimmed by 6 bases and J by 1 base, leaving 8 bases between them. CDR3 residues: CSVARGTDTQYF. CDR3 bases: TGCAGCGTGGCCCGGGGCACAGATACGCAGTATTTT.